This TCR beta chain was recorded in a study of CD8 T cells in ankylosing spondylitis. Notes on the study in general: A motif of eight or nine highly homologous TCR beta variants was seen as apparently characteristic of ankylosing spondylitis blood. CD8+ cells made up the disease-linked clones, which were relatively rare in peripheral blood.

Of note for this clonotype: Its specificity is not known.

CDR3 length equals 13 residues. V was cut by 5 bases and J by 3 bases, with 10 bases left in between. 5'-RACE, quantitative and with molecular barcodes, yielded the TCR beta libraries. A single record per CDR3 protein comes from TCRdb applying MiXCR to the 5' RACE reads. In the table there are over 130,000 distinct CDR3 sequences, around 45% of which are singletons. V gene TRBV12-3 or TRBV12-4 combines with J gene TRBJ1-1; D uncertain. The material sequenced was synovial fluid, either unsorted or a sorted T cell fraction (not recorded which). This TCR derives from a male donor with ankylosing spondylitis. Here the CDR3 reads CASSPWRYTEAFF. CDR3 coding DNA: TGTGCCAGCAGTCCCTGGCGGTACACTGAAGCTTTCTTT.